The 8 T cell receptor beta chains given below trace back to one sample, sequenced in a study of CD8 T cells in Susac syndrome (dated by TCRdb to the late 2010s). The library was generated by the immunoSEQ multiplex PCR assay. RNA was extracted using the RNeasy kit, and about 0.5 to 1 ug of the RNA was reverse transcribed with random hexamers. Clones were called with MiXCR by TCRdb after fastp trimmed the public reads at Q25, and only in-frame beta chains were retained. A single entry per CDR3 protein holds the most common genes and DNA from its merged rows. This sample is represented by about 200,000 distinct CDR3 sequences; roughly 94% of them were singletons. The ten biggest clones cover approximately 0.1% of the sample. What was sequenced was CD4+ T cells from PBMCs. The receptors come from a human donor in good health.

The chain is built from TRBV29-1 and TRBJ1-1; D call uncertain. The CDR3 is 13 residues long. Germline lookup yields CDR1 SQVTM and CDR2 ANQGSEA. Trimming shortened V by 7 bases and J by 3 bases, and 15 bases separated the two germline ends. The CDR3 sequence: CSAGRRSDTEAFF. The CDR3, as DNA: TGCAGCGCCGGCCGGCGTTCGGACACTGAAGCTTTCTTT. The full variable domain, its missing parts supplied by reference TRBV29-1 and TRBJ1-1, is SAVISQKPSRDICQRGTSLTIQCQVDSQVTMMFWYRQQPGQSLTLIATANQGSEATYESGFVIDKFPISRPNLTFSTLTVSNMSPEDSSIYLCSAGRRSDTEAFFGQGTRLTVV.

This chain joins TRBV11-2 and TRBJ2-3, with TRBD2 matching over 7 bases. V dropped 4 bases and J dropped 2; count of bases not matched to a gene: 9. The CDR3 length is 16 residues. Per germline, CDR1 SGHAT and CDR2 FQNNGV. The CDR3 protein is CASSSGGSRSTDTQYF. CDR3 DNA: TGTGCCAGCAGCTCGGGAGGCTCCAGATCCACAGATACGCAGTATTTT.

The chain recombines TRBV20-1 with TRBJ2-1; the match to TRBD2 covers 9 bases. The CDR3 is made up of 14 amino acids. With 5 bases clipped from V and 8 bases from J, the junction kept 10 bases outside the gene matches. Germline V CDR1 and CDR2: DFQATT, SNEGSKA (reference sequence). CDR3 nucleotide sequence: TGCAGTGCTCTTGTAGCGGGAGATTTCCATGAGCAGTTCTTC. This encodes CSALVAGDFHEQFF.

This chain links TRBV6-4 with TRBJ2-3, with D perhaps matching TRBD2 (7 bases). Trimming took off 2 bases at V and 2 bases at J, with 8 bases between the two ends. The CDR3 loop spans 14 amino acids. CDR1 is MRHNA, CDR2 SNTAGT, per germline. This CDR3 is CASSDGGATDTQYF. DNA of the CDR3: TGTGCCAGCAGTGACGGGGGGGCCACAGATACGCAGTATTTT.

The chain combines TRBV29-1 with TRBJ2-1; TRBD1 is a possible D gene (5 bases). The CDR3 is made up of 12 amino acids. From germline, CDR1 is SQVTM and CDR2 ANQGSEA. V shed 6 bases and J shed 7 bases, with 13 bases lying between them. As DNA, the CDR3 is TGCAGCGTGGAACCTCGACAGAATGAGCAGTTCTTC. This encodes CSVEPRQNEQFF.

The chain carries TRBV7-9 and TRBJ2-3; 7 nucleotides match TRBD2. V shed 4 bases, J shed 1 base, and the junction held 11 bases outside the gene matches. Germline V gene lookup returns CDR1 SEHNR and CDR2 FQNEAQ (reference sequence). The CDR3 runs 17 residues. CDR3 in DNA: TGTGCCAGCAGCTCAGCTGCGGGACTATATGGCACAGATACGCAGTATTTT. Its translation: CASSSAAGLYGTDTQYF.

The rearrangement links TRBV4-1 to TRBJ2-3; 14 positions match TRBD2. The CDR3 loop spans 15 amino acids. Trimming cost V 6 bases and J 5 bases; bases outside gene matches: 4. CDR1 and CDR2 (germline): MGHRA, YSYEKL. The CDR3 reads CASRPTSGRGDTQYF. DNA for the CDR3: TGCGCCAGCAGACCGACTAGCGGGAGGGGAGATACGCAGTATTTT.

The V call is TRBV7-2, the J call TRBJ2-2; D might be TRBD1 (8 bases). The germline V and J ends were trimmed by 5 bases and 2 bases, with 15 bases remaining between them. This CDR3 has 16 residues. The germline V gene encodes CDR1 SGHTA and CDR2 FQGNSA. In nucleotides, the CDR3 is TGTGCCAGCAGCAGACTAGCAGGGGGCAACACCGGGGAGCTGTTTTTT. It codes for CASSRLAGGNTGELFF.